The 8 T cell receptor beta chains below all came from one sample that was sequenced in a study of cytomegalovirus exposure and HLA in healthy donors. Use of 60 Vbeta and 13 Jbeta primers characterized the PCR. Data came from immunoSEQ multiplex PCR; TCRdb stores just in-frame clones and leaves some out. The sample has about 100,000 clones, roughly 75% seen once. Input material: PBMCs. These receptor sequences come from a woman aged 60-75 years in good health and CMV-seronegative.

A remark on this clone: In the same sample, other DNA sequences code for this CDR3. This sequence joins TRBV9 and TRBJ2-1, with D perhaps matching TRBD2 (5 bases). CDR3 length: 13 residues. Germline-derived CDR1 and CDR2 are SGDLS and YYNGEE. V dropped 0 bases and J dropped 7 bases, with 8 bases sitting between them. CDR3 residues: CASSVGTSNEQFF. The DNA of the CDR3 is TGTGCCAGCAGCGTAGGGACTTCAAATGAGCAGTTCTTC. Variable domain in full (rest from reference TRBV9 and TRBJ2-1): DSGVTQTPKHLITATGQRVTLRCSPRSGDLSVYWYQQSLDQGLQFLIQYYNGEERAKGNILERFSAQQFPDLHSELNLSSLELGDSALYFCASSVGTSNEQFFGPGTRLTVL.

The rearrangement links TRBV25-1 to TRBJ2-7; the D gene is possibly TRBD2 (6 bases). This CDR3 has 12 residues. Per germline, CDR1 MGHDK and CDR2 SYGVNS. Trimming left V 2 bases short and J 4 bases short, with 6 bases between. The CDR3 region is CASSEGGYEQYF. In nucleotides, the CDR3 is TGTGCCAGCAGTGAAGGAGGGTACGAGCAGTACTTC.

The gene calls are TRBV28 and TRBJ2-7, with 8 bases aligning to TRBD2. The CDR3 runs 15 residues. J gave up 6 bases and V 4 bases, and 11 bases lay outside the gene matches. CDR1 MDHEN and CDR2 SYDVKM come from the germline V gene. For the CDR3, the DNA is TGTGCCAGCAGTTCGCCCTCGGCGGGAGGTATCGAGCAGTACTTC. Its translation is CASSSPSAGGIEQYF. The full variable domain, with the rest looked up from reference TRBV28 and TRBJ2-7, is DVKVTQSSRYLVKRTGEKVFLECVQDMDHENMFWYRQDPGLGLRLIYFSYDVKMKEKGDIPEGYSVSREKKERFSLILESASTNQTSMYLCASSSPSAGGIEQYFGPGTRLTVT.

This chain connects TRBV14 to TRBJ2-7, with 7 bases aligning to TRBD2. CDR3 length: 16 amino acids. Losses at the gene ends were 0 bases for V and 3 bases for J; bases not matched to a gene: 8. The germline V gene has CDR1 SGHDN and CDR2 FVKESK. Here the CDR3 reads CASSQDSVWGGYEQYF. The CDR3 DNA sequence: TGTGCCAGCAGCCAAGATTCAGTATGGGGGGGCTACGAGCAGTACTTC. Filled out from reference TRBV14 and TRBJ2-7, the complete variable domain reads EAGVTQFPSHSVIEKGQTVTLRCDPISGHDNLYWYRRVMGKEIKFLLHFVKESKQDESGMPNNRFLAERTGGTYSTLKVQPAELEDSGVYFCASSQDSVWGGYEQYFGPGTRLTVT.

The CDR3 DNA sequence: TGTGCCAGCAGTATGGGACTCCCCAATCAGCCCCAGCATTTT. Translating gives CASSMGLPNQPQHF. The gene calls are TRBV27 and TRBJ1-5; a weak D match, TRBD1 (5 bases). The ends were cut back, 5 bases at V and 3 bases at J, with 11 bases in the middle. Germline assignment: CDR1 MNHEY and CDR2 SMNVEV (reference sequence). The CDR3 has 14 residues.

The chain employs TRBV28 and TRBJ2-7; 8 nucleotides align to TRBD2. With V trimmed by 6 bases and J by 3 bases, 10 bases remained unmatched. Germline V gene lookup returns CDR1 MDHEN and CDR2 SYDVKM. This CDR3 region has 15 residues. The CDR3 region has the DNA TGTGCCAGCAGGCCGGGAGGGGTAATTATCTACGAGCAGTACTTC. Translating it yields CASRPGGVIIYEQYF.

The chain recombines TRBV7-2 with TRBJ2-2; TRBD1 aligns across 11 bases. This CDR3 is 17 amino acids long. The V and J ends lost 4 bases and 4 bases, in that order; junction bases with no gene match: 8. Germline V lookup: CDR1 SGHTA, CDR2 FQGNSA. In nucleotides, the CDR3 is TGTGCCAGCAGCTCCCCCGGGACAGGGGGTATCACCGGGGAGCTGTTTTTT. This encodes CASSSPGTGGITGELFF.

The CDR3 sequence is CASSRQGTPYEQYF. Written as DNA, the CDR3 is TGTGCCAGCTCCCGACAGGGGACGCCCTACGAGCAGTACTTC. This sequence joins TRBV7-2 and TRBJ2-7, with 8 bases identical to TRBD1. Trimming cost V 8 bases and J 2 bases; bases outside gene matches: 8. The germline CDR1 and CDR2 sequences are SGHTA and FQGNSA. This CDR3 contains 14 residues. Filled out from reference TRBV7-2 and TRBJ2-7, the complete variable domain reads GAGVSQSPSNKVTEKGKDVELRCDPISGHTALYWYRQSLGQGLEFLIYFQGNSAPDKSGLPSDRFSAERTGGSVSTLTIQRTQQEDSAVYLCASSRQGTPYEQYFGPGTRLTVT.